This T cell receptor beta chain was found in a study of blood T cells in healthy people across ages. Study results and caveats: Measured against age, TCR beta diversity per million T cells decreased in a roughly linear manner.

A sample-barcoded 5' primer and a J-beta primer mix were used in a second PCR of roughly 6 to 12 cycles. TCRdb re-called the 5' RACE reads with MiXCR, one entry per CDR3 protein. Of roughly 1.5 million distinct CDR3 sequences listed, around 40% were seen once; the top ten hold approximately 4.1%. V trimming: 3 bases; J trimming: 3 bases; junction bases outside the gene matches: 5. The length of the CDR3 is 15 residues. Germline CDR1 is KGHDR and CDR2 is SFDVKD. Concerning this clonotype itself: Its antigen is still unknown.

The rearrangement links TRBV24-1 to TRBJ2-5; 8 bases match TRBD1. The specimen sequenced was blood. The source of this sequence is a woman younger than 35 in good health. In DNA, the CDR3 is TGTGCCACCAGTGATCCGGTGACAGGGGAAGAGACCCAGTACTTC. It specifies CATSDPVTGEETQYF.